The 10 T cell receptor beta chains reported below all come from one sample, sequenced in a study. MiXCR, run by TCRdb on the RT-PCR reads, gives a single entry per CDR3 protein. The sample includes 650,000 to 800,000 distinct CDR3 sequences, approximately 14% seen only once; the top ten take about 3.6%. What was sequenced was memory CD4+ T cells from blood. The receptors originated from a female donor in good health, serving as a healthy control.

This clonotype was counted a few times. The CDR3 region is CASSPAAGTGRPGELFF. Written as DNA, the CDR3 is TGTGCCAGCAGTCCCGCTGCCGGGACAGGCCGACCCGGGGAGCTGTTTTTT. This chain links TRBV28 with TRBJ2-2; 8 positions match TRBD1. The germline CDR1 and CDR2 sequences are MDHEN and SYDVKM. The CDR3 totals 17 residues. V lost 5 bases, J lost 6 bases, and 14 bases stayed unmatched.

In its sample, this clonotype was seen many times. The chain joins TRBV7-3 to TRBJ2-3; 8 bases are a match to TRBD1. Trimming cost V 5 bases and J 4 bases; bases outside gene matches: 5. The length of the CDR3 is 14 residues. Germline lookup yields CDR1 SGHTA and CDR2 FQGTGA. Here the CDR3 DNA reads TGTGCCAGCAGCCAAGGACAGGGTGCAGATACGCAGTATTTT. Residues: CASSQGQGADTQYF.

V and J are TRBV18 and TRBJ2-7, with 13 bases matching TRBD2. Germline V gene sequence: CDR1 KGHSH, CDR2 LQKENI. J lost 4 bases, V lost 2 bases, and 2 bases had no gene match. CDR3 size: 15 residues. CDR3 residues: CASSPGTSGMYEQYF. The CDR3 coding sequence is TGTGCCAGCTCACCAGGGACTAGCGGGATGTACGAGCAGTACTTC.

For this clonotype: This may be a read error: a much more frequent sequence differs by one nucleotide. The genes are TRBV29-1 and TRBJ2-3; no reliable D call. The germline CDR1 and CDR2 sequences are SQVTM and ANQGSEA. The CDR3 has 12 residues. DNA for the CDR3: TGCAGCGTTGAAGAAGTCACAGATAAGCAGTATTTT. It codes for CSVEEVTDKQYF.

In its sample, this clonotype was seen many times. CDR3 region: CAWTRSGGPTDTQYF. CDR3 sequence (DNA): TGTGCCTGGACTCGGAGCGGAGGACCCACAGATACGCAGTATTTT. V usage is TRBV30 and J usage is TRBJ2-3; D might be TRBD2 (5 bases). The CDR3 spans 15 residues. With 4 bases removed from V and 2 bases from J, the gap between germline ends came to 16 bases. Per the germline V gene, CDR1 is GTSNPN and CDR2 is SVGIG (reference sequence).

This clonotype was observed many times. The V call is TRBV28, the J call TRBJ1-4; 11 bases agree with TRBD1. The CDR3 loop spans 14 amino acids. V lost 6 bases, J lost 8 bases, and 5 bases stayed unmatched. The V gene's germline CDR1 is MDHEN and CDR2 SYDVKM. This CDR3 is CASRPGQGVEKLFF. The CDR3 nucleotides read TGTGCCAGCAGACCGGGACAGGGGGTGGAAAAACTGTTTTTT.

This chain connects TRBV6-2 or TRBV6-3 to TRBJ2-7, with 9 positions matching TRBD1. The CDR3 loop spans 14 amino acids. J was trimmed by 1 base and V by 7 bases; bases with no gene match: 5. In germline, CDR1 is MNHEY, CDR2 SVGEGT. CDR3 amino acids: CASKGQGMSYEQYF. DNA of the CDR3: TGTGCCAGCAAGGGACAGGGAATGTCCTACGAGCAGTACTTC.

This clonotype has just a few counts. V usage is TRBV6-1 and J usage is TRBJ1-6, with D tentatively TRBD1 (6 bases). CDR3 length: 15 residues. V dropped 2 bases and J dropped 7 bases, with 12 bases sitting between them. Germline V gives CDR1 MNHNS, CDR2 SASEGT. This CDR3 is CASSETGLGNSPLHF. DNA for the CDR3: TGTGCCAGCAGTGAAACAGGGCTGGGAAATTCACCCCTCCACTTT.

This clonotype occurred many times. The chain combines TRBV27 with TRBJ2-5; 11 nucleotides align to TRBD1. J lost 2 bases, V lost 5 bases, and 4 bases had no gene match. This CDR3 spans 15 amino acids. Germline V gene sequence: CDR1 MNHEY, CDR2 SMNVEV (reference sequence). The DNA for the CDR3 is TGTGCCAGCAGTCAGGACAGGGGGCGGCAAGAGACCCAGTACTTC. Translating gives CASSQDRGRQETQYF.

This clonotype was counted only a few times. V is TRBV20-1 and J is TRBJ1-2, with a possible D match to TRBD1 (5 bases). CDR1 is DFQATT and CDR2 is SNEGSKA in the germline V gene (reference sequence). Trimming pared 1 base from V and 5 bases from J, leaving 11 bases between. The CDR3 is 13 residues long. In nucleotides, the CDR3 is TGCAGTGCTAGAGGGGGCTTTTTTTATGGCTACACCTTC. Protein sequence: CSARGGFFYGYTF.